These T cell receptor beta chains were read from a single sample in a study of blood T cell repertoires in COVID-19. TCRdb's table, derived via immunoSEQ multiplex PCR, lists solely in-frame clones and lacks some. This table holds approximately 190,000 clones, 70% to 90% found once. The specimen sequenced was peripheral blood. The receptor set was obtained from a man aged 55 to 70 with active or convalescent COVID-19. Each CDR3 is given with its conserved first and last residue. D genes are given only for firm matches. Expanded clones are given a class, and other clones once, few, many or no size at all.

DNA	CDR3	D	length	V	size	J
TGTGCCAGCAGCGTAGCAGGGCTGGGCACTGAAGCTTTCTTT	CASSVAGLGTEAFF	NA	14	TRBV9	NA	TRBJ1-1
TGTGCCAGCAGCTCTTCCAGGGGGTCGTACGAGCAGTACTTC	CASSSSRGSYEQYF	TRBD1	14	TRBV5-5	NA	TRBJ2-7
TGTGCCAGTAGTCCCCTTCTGTCGTCGGGGGCAGATACGCAGTATTTT	CASSPLLSSGADTQYF	NA	16	TRBV19	once	TRBJ2-3
TGTGCCAGCAGCTTATGGGCGGGGGAGCTGTTTTTT	CASSLWAGELFF	NA	12	TRBV5-4	NA	TRBJ2-2
TGCGCCAGCAGCCGAGGATCCTCCCGAGGGAACACTGAAGCTTTCTTT	CASSRGSSRGNTEAFF	NA	16	TRBV5-1	NA	TRBJ1-1
TGTGCCAGCAGTGGGGACAGGGGCTATGGCTACACCTTC	CASSGDRGYGYTF	TRBD1	13	TRBV2	NA	TRBJ1-2
TGTGCCAGCAGTTCCGGACAGGGGGTGAGTGAAGCTTTCTTT	CASSSGQGVSEAFF	TRBD1	14	TRBV6-5	once	TRBJ1-1
TGTGCCAGCAGCGTAGGGGACAGGGGGTACGAGCAGTACTTC	CASSVGDRGYEQYF	TRBD1	14	TRBV9	NA	TRBJ2-7
TGTGCCAGCTCACCGAATATGGACAGCCTGAGCACTGAAGCTTTCTTT	CASSPNMDSLSTEAFF	NA	16	TRBV18	once	TRBJ1-1
TGTGCCAGCAGCGTGCGGGGGACCACAGATACGCAGTATTTT	CASSVRGTTDTQYF	TRBD2	14	TRBV5-4	once	TRBJ2-3
TGTGCCAGCAGTATCCAGCGGGGGGCCGCTACGACCTACGAGCAGTACTTC	CASSIQRGAATTYEQYF	TRBD2	17	TRBV2	NA	TRBJ2-7
TGTGCCAGCAGTAAGACTAGCCAGAACTACAATGAGCAGTTCTTC	CASSKTSQNYNEQFF	TRBD2	15	TRBV6-5	NA	TRBJ2-1
TGTGCCAGCAGTTACAGTTTTACAGGGCAAGAGACCCAGTACTTC	CASSYSFTGQETQYF	NA	15	TRBV6-5	NA	TRBJ2-5
TGTGCCAGCAGCTTGAGCTTACAGGGAGATTCACCCCTCCACTTT	CASSLSLQGDSPLHF	NA	15	TRBV5-4	NA	TRBJ1-6
TGTGCCAGCAGTTTGACCGGGACATCTGGCTACACCTTC	CASSLTGTSGYTF	NA	13	TRBV12-3/TRBV12-4	NA	TRBJ1-2
TGTGCCATCAGCGCCTCGGACTATAGCAATCAGCCCCAGCATTTT	CAISASDYSNQPQHF	NA	15	TRBV10-3	NA	TRBJ1-5
TGTGCCAGCAGCCCCAGCGGGGGCGGTAAGCAGTTCTTC	CASSPSGGGKQFF	TRBD2	13	TRBV7-9	few	TRBJ2-1
TGTGCCAGCAGCTCGATGGGGACAGGGGGTAAAGCTTTCTTT	CASSSMGTGGKAFF	TRBD1	14	TRBV7-2	once	TRBJ1-1
TGCGCCAGCAGCCAAGGAGCGCGGGGGGGGCTAGGAGAGACCCAGTACTTC	CASSQGARGGLGETQYF	TRBD2	17	TRBV4-1	many	TRBJ2-5
TGTGCCAGCAGCTTTGAGGGAGTAAATGAAAAACTGTTTTTT	CASSFEGVNEKLFF	NA	14	TRBV13	NA	TRBJ1-4
TGTGCCAGCAGCTTGGGGATCGGGAGTGGCTACACCTTC	CASSLGIGSGYTF	NA	13	TRBV7-3	NA	TRBJ1-2
TGTGCCAGCAGCTCAGACAGGGGGCGGAGGTATAATTCACCCCTCCACTTT	CASSSDRGRRYNSPLHF	TRBD1	17	TRBV7-2	few	TRBJ1-6
TGCGCCAGCAGCTTGTCCGGAGGGAACACTGAAGCTTTCTTT	CASSLSGGNTEAFF	NA	14	TRBV5-1	once	TRBJ1-1
TGTGCCAGCAGCCACTTAGCGGGGGGGCAGGGAAGCACAGATACGCAGTATTTT	CASSHLAGGQGSTDTQYF	TRBD2	18	TRBV3-1/TRBV3-2	NA	TRBJ2-3
TGTGCCAGCAGCCACCAGGGCGGACAGGGGTCTTTCTTT	CASSHQGGQGSFF	TRBD1	13	TRBV3-1/TRBV3-2	NA	TRBJ1-1
TGCGCCAGCAGACTGGGACAGGGGATCTCCTACGAGCAGTACTTC	CASRLGQGISYEQYF	TRBD1	15	TRBV5-1	NA	TRBJ2-7
TGTGCCAGCAACCGAGACAGGGGAGGCACTGAAGCTTTCTTT	CASNRDRGGTEAFF	TRBD1	14	TRBV5-6	once	TRBJ1-1
TGTGCCAGCATCCAAGGGGGGGCCCAGTACTTC	CASIQGGAQYF	NA	11	TRBV2	NA	TRBJ2-5
TGCGCCAGCAGCTTGGCCGGGGACAGTGGGAATTCACCCCTCCACTTT	CASSLAGDSGNSPLHF	TRBD1	16	TRBV5-1	NA	TRBJ1-6
TGCAGCGTTCCCCGAGGACTAGCGGGGGGGAGAAACGAGCAGTACTTC	CSVPRGLAGGRNEQYF	TRBD2	16	TRBV29-1	NA	TRBJ2-7
TGTGCCAGCAGTAAAGAACAGGGAACTGGAAACACCATATATTTT	CASSKEQGTGNTIYF	NA	15	TRBV2	once	TRBJ1-3
TGTGCCAGCAGTACTAGCGGGGCAATAAGGACAGATACGCAGTATTTT	CASSTSGAIRTDTQYF	TRBD2	16	TRBV6-2/TRBV6-3	NA	TRBJ2-3
TGCGCCAGCAGGGCAGGGGAACGGGAAAAACTGTTTTTT	CASRAGEREKLFF	NA	13	TRBV5-1	NA	TRBJ1-4
TGCGCCAGCAGCGCCCAGGGGGCCGGCACCGGGGAGCTGTTTTTT	CASSAQGAGTGELFF	TRBD1	15	TRBV5-1	NA	TRBJ2-2
TGTGCCAGCAGTGAATTTCGTTATAGCACAGATACGCAGTATTTT	CASSEFRYSTDTQYF	NA	15	TRBV6-1	NA	TRBJ2-3
TGTGCCAGCCACCGTCGGGGGGGCTTACTCGGAAACACCATATATTTT	CASHRRGGLLGNTIYF	NA	16	TRBV19	few	TRBJ1-3
TGTGCCAGTAGTCAAGACGGTCCGCTTAGCGGAAACACCATATATTTT	CASSQDGPLSGNTIYF	NA	16	TRBV19	NA	TRBJ1-3
TGCGCCAGCAGCTTGTTTATCGGGACAGGGTCCTACGAGCAGTACTTC	CASSLFIGTGSYEQYF	TRBD1	16	TRBV5-1	NA	TRBJ2-7
TGTGCCAGCATACCCAGGGGCCTAAATGAAAAACTGTTTTTT	CASIPRGLNEKLFF	NA	14	TRBV5-8	NA	TRBJ1-4